Listed below are T cell receptor beta chains from one sample, sequenced in a study of T cell changes during pregnancy in multiple sclerosis. Profiling relied on immunoSEQ multiplex PCR, and the TCRdb table lists in-frame clones only, not all of them. The table has approximately 65,000 clones, about 96% seen once; the top ten hold over 2%. The source material was CD8+ T cells from peripheral blood mononuclear cells, sampled after pregnancy. These receptors came from a female donor with multiple sclerosis, enrolled in a pregnancy study. CDR3s include the opening cysteine and the closing phenylalanine or tryptophan. A D gene is named only where the DNA matches it firmly.

J	D	V	CDR3
TRBJ2-1	TRBD2	TRBV19	CASSISGLANSHNEQFF
TRBJ2-3	TRBD1	TRBV5-1	CASNFGTGDFIDTQYF
TRBJ2-2	NA	TRBV11-2	CASSLVDPRGAGLFF
TRBJ2-1	TRBD1	TRBV28	CASSAGQGALGYYNEQFF
TRBJ2-1	NA	TRBV6-1	CASSEEGGGWALNYNEQFF
TRBJ1-2	TRBD1	TRBV29-1	CSVPGQGGGYGYTF
TRBJ2-1	TRBD2	TRBV9	CASSVAGTSGRNEQFF
TRBJ1-2	NA	TRBV6-1	CASRWTEVGYTF
TRBJ1-1	NA	TRBV28	CASSFRVFDTEAFF
TRBJ2-5	NA	TRBV7-2	CASSRGETQYF
TRBJ2-7	NA	TRBV28	CASSFYGYEQYF
TRBJ2-5	TRBD2	TRBV7-7	CASSPGLAGAQYF
TRBJ2-3	NA	TRBV9	CASSPSGSSADTQYF
TRBJ2-1	TRBD2	TRBV27	CASSLWGLAGGRNEQFF
TRBJ1-3	NA	TRBV19	CASRDSSGNTIYF
TRBJ2-7	TRBD2	TRBV7-9	CASSPENSGVYEQYF
TRBJ1-4	NA	TRBV14	CASSFSGFEKLFF
TRBJ1-1	NA	TRBV15	CATSRDSVVPFF
TRBJ2-7	TRBD2	TRBV6-5	CASSYEAGYEQYF
TRBJ2-7	TRBD1	TRBV4-1	CASSPGQGFYEQYF
TRBJ2-7	TRBD2	TRBV10-2	CASSLHLAGGPEEQYF
TRBJ2-7	NA	TRBV7-9	CASSFPGGPSGTSYEQYF
TRBJ2-7	NA	TRBV2	CASSGTGHSYEQYF
TRBJ1-1	NA	TRBV5-4	CASSPTGLNTEAFF
TRBJ2-7	NA	TRBV13	CASSLSPGGYEQYF
TRBJ2-1	NA	TRBV5-4	CASSAGSSYNEQFF
TRBJ2-7	NA	TRBV28	CASSFAEYEQYF
TRBJ1-2	TRBD1	TRBV7-8	CASSSGQGDYGYTF
TRBJ2-6	NA	TRBV6-6	CASSLTVSGANVLTF
TRBJ2-1	TRBD2	TRBV9	CASSVGGGSGDEQFF
TRBJ1-6	NA	TRBV4-1	CASSQAATNNSPLHF
TRBJ2-7	NA	TRBV29-1	CSAMTAGSYEQYF
TRBJ2-7	TRBD1	TRBV2	CASIGTGGLSEQYF
TRBJ1-1	NA	TRBV4-2	CASSQEEADGGTEAFF
TRBJ1-1	NA	TRBV4-1	CASSQERVSEAFF
TRBJ2-7	NA	TRBV7-6	CASSLAGRAYEQYF
TRBJ2-7	TRBD1	TRBV5-1	CASSWGQGSYEQYF
TRBJ2-3	NA	TRBV19	CASSIAQAPSTDTQYF
TRBJ1-2	NA	TRBV7-9	CASGNRAEGYTF
TRBJ2-7	TRBD1	TRBV27	CASTLYRTGGEQYF
TRBJ2-7	NA	TRBV28	CASSTTLYGQTYEQYF
TRBJ2-3	NA	TRBV2	CASSEGVGGTDTQYF
TRBJ2-1	TRBD2	TRBV29-1	CSVGGGSGSTYNEQFF
TRBJ2-1	TRBD1	TRBV7-3	CASSLGTGGPNEQFF
TRBJ2-1	TRBD2	TRBV2	CASRDKAGGYNEQFF
TRBJ1-1	NA	TRBV27	CASSRIRVMNTEAFF
TRBJ2-2	NA	TRBV9	CASSIPLGGAGTGELFF
TRBJ2-1	NA	TRBV11-3	CASSLTGLGNEQFF
TRBJ2-2	NA	TRBV4-3	CASSQVVTMSTNTGELFF
TRBJ2-1	NA	TRBV5-4	CASSLGGGLEQFF
TRBJ2-1	TRBD2	TRBV28	CATNGAGGGSNEQFF
TRBJ2-4	NA	TRBV4-3	CASSQSGGGLAKNIQYF
TRBJ1-1	NA	TRBV11-1	CASSYSGANTEAFF
TRBJ2-7	NA	TRBV27	CASSLYGGAYEQYF
TRBJ2-5	NA	TRBV28	CASSQYQETQYF
TRBJ2-7	TRBD2	TRBV7-6	CASSSSGARYEQYF
TRBJ2-5	NA	TRBV29-1	CSVDGGGSWETQYF
TRBJ2-7	TRBD1	TRBV19	CASSIVDRGLAEQYF
TRBJ2-5	NA	TRBV29-1	CSVDDFAFSVLEGTQYF